Below, 30 T cell receptor beta chains from the same sample are listed, as sequenced in a study of CD8+ T cells in alopecia areata. Sequencing relied on a cDNA template that was reverse transcribed from extracted RNA. TCRdb's copy holds only in-frame clones and misses some; the assay was immunoSEQ multiplex PCR. The sample records more than 100,000 clones, around 50% being singletons. The sequencing here drew on CD4+ T cells sorted from blood, taken at week 0. These receptors were taken from a human donor with alopecia areata.

The chain joins TRBV2 to TRBJ1-2; 7 bases match TRBD1. The V gene end was trimmed by 4 bases and the J gene end by 7 bases; junction bases not matched to a gene: 12. This CDR3 has 15 residues. Per the germline V gene, CDR1 is SNHLY and CDR2 is FYNNEI. CDR3 amino acids: CASSANRGNAVGYTF. The CDR3 nucleotides are TGTGCCAGCAGTGCCAACAGGGGCAATGCGGTTGGCTACACCTTC.

The V call is TRBV7-7, the J call TRBJ2-1, with a tentative D call TRBD2 (5 bases). This CDR3 comprises 18 residues. CDR1 and CDR2 (germline): SSHAT, FNYEAQ (reference sequence). Trimming removed 2 bases from V and 1 base from J, with 18 bases in between. The chain's CDR3 is CASSLLRMAGKSYNEQFF. The CDR3 DNA is TGTGCCAGCAGCTTACTTCGGATGGCCGGGAAATCCTACAATGAGCAGTTCTTC. Based on the CDR3 plus reference TRBV7-7 and TRBJ2-1, the full variable domain is GAGVSQSPRYKVTKRGQDVTLRCDPISSHATLYWYQQALGQGPEFLTYFNYEAQPDKSGLPSDRFSAERPEGSISTLTIQRTEQRDSAMYRCASSLLRMAGKSYNEQFFGPGTRLTVL.

The chain employs TRBV6-1 and TRBJ1-2; 9 bases are shared with TRBD1. The CDR3 runs to 13 residues. The trim removed 8 bases at V and 7 bases at J, leaving 8 bases unmatched. Germline-derived CDR1 and CDR2 are MNHNS and SASEGT. DNA for the CDR3: TGTGCCAGCTCCCCGGGACAGGGCCGTGGCTACACCTTC. Encoded protein: CASSPGQGRGYTF.

V gene TRBV5-4 combines with J gene TRBJ2-7; tentatively, D is TRBD2 (6 bases). This CDR3 comprises 15 residues. CDR1 is SGHNT, CDR2 YYREEE, per germline (reference sequence). Trimming removed 4 bases at V and 1 base at J, with 15 bases between. The CDR3 sequence: CASSGDPEGSYEQYF. DNA for the CDR3: TGTGCCAGCAGCGGGGACCCGGAGGGGTCCTACGAGCAGTACTTC. Full variable domain (outside the CDR3, taken from reference TRBV5-4 and TRBJ2-7): ETGVTQSPTHLIKTRGQQVTLRCSSQSGHNTVSWYQQALGQGPQFIFQYYREEENGRGNFPPRFSGLQFPNYSSELNVNALELDDSALYLCASSGDPEGSYEQYFGPGTRLTVT.

The chain is built from TRBV29-1 and TRBJ1-2; 7 bases line up with TRBD1. V gave up 7 bases and J gave up 8 bases; unmatched junction bases: 10. The CDR3 spans 12 residues. Germline lookup yields CDR1 SQVTM and CDR2 ANQGSEA. CDR3 nucleotides: TGCAGCGCCGGCGGACAGGTGGGGGGCTACACCTTC. Its protein product is CSAGGQVGGYTF.

This clone was seen only a few times. The rearrangement joins TRBV11-1 to TRBJ2-6; 10 bases line up with TRBD1. CDR1 and CDR2 (germline): SGHAT, FQDESV (reference sequence). With 5 bases clipped from V and 1 base from J, the junction kept 8 bases outside the gene matches. The CDR3 loop spans 18 amino acids. The CDR3 region is CASSPRTGGNSGANVLTF. In DNA, the CDR3 is TGTGCCAGCAGCCCACGGACAGGGGGAAATTCTGGGGCCAACGTCCTGACTTTC.

CDR3 region: CASSLDSPNEKLFF. The CDR3 region has the DNA TGCGCCAGCAGCTTGGACAGCCCTAATGAAAAACTGTTTTTT. V gene TRBV5-1 combines with J gene TRBJ1-4; the D is unclear. From germline, CDR1 is SGHRS and CDR2 YFSETQ. Deletions cut 0 bases from V and 3 bases from J, with 6 bases between. The CDR3 extends over 14 amino acids.

This clone has just a few counts. The chain joins TRBV19 to TRBJ2-1; TRBD1 matches 8 bases. Trimming removed 4 bases from V and 6 bases from J; junction bases left unmatched: 5. This CDR3 is 14 amino acids long. Germline V CDR1 and CDR2: LNHDA, SQIVND (reference sequence). The CDR3: CASSTGTGGNEQFF. As DNA, the CDR3 is TGTGCCAGTAGTACTGGAACAGGGGGCAATGAGCAGTTCTTC. Variable domain in full (rest from reference TRBV19 and TRBJ2-1): DGGITQSPKYLFRKEGQNVTLSCEQNLNHDAMYWYRQDPGQGLRLIYYSQIVNDFQKGDIAEGYSVSREKKESFPLTVTSAQKNPTAFYLCASSTGTGGNEQFFGPGTRLTVL.

With regard to this clone: Other DNA sequences in this specimen translate into the identical CDR3. This chain links TRBV2 with TRBJ2-3; D is unresolved. CDR1 is SNHLY and CDR2 is FYNNEI in the germline V gene. V was pared by 6 bases and J by 0 bases, with 1 base between. The CDR3 has 11 residues. CDR3 amino acids: CASSSTDTQYF. The CDR3 nucleotides read TGTGCCAGCAGCAGCACAGATACGCAGTATTTT.

This clone came up once. The chain couples TRBV4-2 to TRBJ2-7; 8 bases fit TRBD1. Germline values: CDR1 LGHNA, CDR2 YNFKEQ. Trimming removed 4 bases from V and 5 bases from J; junction bases left unmatched: 10. The CDR3 runs to 15 residues. The CDR3 sequence: CASSLDRDRWNEQYF. DNA of the CDR3: TGTGCCAGCAGCCTCGACCGGGACAGGTGGAACGAGCAGTACTTC.

V gene TRBV19 combines with J gene TRBJ2-2; 10 bases line up with TRBD2. In germline, CDR1 is LNHDA, CDR2 SQIVND (reference sequence). This CDR3 has 16 residues. With 3 bases clipped from V and 6 bases from J, the junction kept 7 bases outside the gene matches. The CDR3 DNA is TGTGCCAGTAGTATTGCTCTAGCGGGAGTCCCCGGGGAGCTGTTTTTT. This gives the protein CASSIALAGVPGELFF.

The V call is TRBV7-6, the J call TRBJ2-5; either TRBD1 or TRBD2 may fit D (5 bases each). The V gene lost 1 base and the J gene lost 9 bases, with 12 bases spanning the gap. The germline V gene has CDR1 SGHVS and CDR2 FNYEAQ. This CDR3 contains 13 residues. As DNA, the CDR3 is TGTGCCAGCAGCTTAGGAGTGAGGGACCCCCAGTACTTC. Amino acid sequence: CASSLGVRDPQYF.

This chain links TRBV11-2 with TRBJ2-5, with a weak D call TRBD2 (5 bases). Per germline, CDR1 SGHAT and CDR2 FQNNGV. Trimming left V 2 bases short and J 1 base short, with 8 bases between. The CDR3 length is 14 residues. The CDR3 coding sequence is TGTGCCAGCAGCTTACAGCGGTTCCAAGAGACCCAGTACTTC. It encodes CASSLQRFQETQYF.

This clone was detected a few times. This sequence joins TRBV7-2 and TRBJ2-5, with 7 bases aligning to TRBD1. Germline CDR1 reads SGHTA; CDR2 reads FQGNSA. With V trimmed by 1 base and J by 0 bases, 5 bases remained unmatched. The CDR3 has 16 residues. CDR3 loop: CASSLEQGIYQETQYF. As DNA, the CDR3 is TGTGCCAGCAGCTTAGAACAGGGGATCTACCAAGAGACCCAGTACTTC.

The rearrangement joins TRBV5-1 to TRBJ2-7; D unresolved. The CDR3 runs 13 residues. V shed 7 bases and J shed 1 base, with 12 bases lying between them. CDR1 is SGHRS and CDR2 is YFSETQ in the germline V gene. In DNA, the CDR3 is TGCGCCAGCGGCAAGGACCAGTCCTACGAGCAGTACTTC. Residues: CASGKDQSYEQYF.

The V gene is TRBV6-5, the J gene TRBJ2-7, with 10 bases aligning to TRBD2. The ends lost 4 bases at V and 0 bases at J; junction bases unmatched: 3. CDR1 MNHEY and CDR2 SVGAGI come from the germline V gene. This CDR3 has 15 residues. The CDR3 DNA is TGTGCCAGCAGTTCCGGGACTAGCGCCTCCTACGAGCAGTACTTC. It translates to CASSSGTSASYEQYF.

The chain joins TRBV5-1 to TRBJ2-5, with D unresolved. CDR3 size: 14 residues. Germline V CDR1 and CDR2: SGHRS, YFSETQ. Trimming took off 4 bases at V and 4 bases at J, with 14 bases between the two ends. CDR3 bases: TGCGCCAGCAGCATACAGTACGGCGGAGAGACCCAGTACTTC. Translated: CASSIQYGGETQYF.

This chain connects TRBV5-1 to TRBJ2-2, with TRBD2 as a possible D gene (6 bases). With 4 bases removed from V and 9 bases from J, the gap between germline ends came to 13 bases. CDR1 and CDR2 from the germline V gene are SGHRS and YFSETQ. This CDR3 has 13 amino acids. The CDR3 sequence: CASSAGREWELFF. The CDR3 DNA sequence: TGCGCCAGCAGCGCCGGACGGGAGTGGGAGCTGTTTTTT.

The V gene is TRBV19, the J gene TRBJ2-5; D is perhaps TRBD1 or TRBD2 (5 bases each). The CDR3 runs 15 residues. V lost 3 bases to trimming and J lost 2 bases, with 13 bases between them. CDR1 is LNHDA, CDR2 SQIVND, per germline (reference sequence). DNA for the CDR3: TGTGCCAGTAGTATCGGGGCCACAGTTCAAGAGACCCAGTACTTC. It is translated as CASSIGATVQETQYF.

This clone was picked up a small number of times. The CDR3 sequence is CSVATSKETQYF. CDR3 DNA sequence: TGCAGCGTGGCGACTTCTAAAGAGACCCAGTACTTC. The chain recombines TRBV29-1 with TRBJ2-5; D unclear. CDR1 is SQVTM, CDR2 ANQGSEA, per germline. V was trimmed by 6 bases and J by 3 bases, leaving 11 bases between them. This CDR3 is built from 12 residues.

V gene TRBV6-1 combines with J gene TRBJ2-5, with D unresolved. The V gene lost 4 bases and the J gene lost 4 bases, with 10 bases spanning the gap. The germline CDR1 and CDR2 sequences are MNHNS and SASEGT. CDR3 size: 13 residues. CDR3: CASSGRATETQYF. In DNA form, the CDR3 reads TGTGCCAGCAGTGGGAGAGCAACAGAGACCCAGTACTTC.

J is TRBJ2-3 and V is TRBV7-3; no reliable D call. V lost 2 bases to trimming and J lost 5 bases, with 11 bases between them. This CDR3 is 14 amino acids long. Per the germline V gene, CDR1 is SGHTA and CDR2 is FQGTGA. Here the CDR3 reads CASSLGYGVDTQYF. CDR3 bases: TGTGCCAGCAGCTTAGGGTATGGTGTAGATACGCAGTATTTT.

The V and J genes are TRBV29-1 and TRBJ1-5; D might be TRBD1 (5 bases). Per germline, CDR1 SQVTM and CDR2 ANQGSEA. The CDR3 contains 13 residues. V lost 4 bases and J lost 6, with 13 bases in between. CDR3 sequence reads: CSVVREPGQPQHF. CDR3 bases: TGCAGCGTTGTCAGGGAGCCAGGTCAGCCCCAGCATTTT.

The genes are TRBV7-9 and TRBJ2-5; weak D call: TRBD1 (6 bases). Germline V CDR1 and CDR2: SEHNR, FQNEAQ (reference sequence). Trimming left V 5 bases short and J 3 bases short, with 10 bases between. The CDR3 spans 13 residues. Here the CDR3 reads CASSPQGKETQYF. For the CDR3, the DNA is TGTGCCAGCAGCCCTCAGGGGAAAGAGACCCAGTACTTC.

The rearrangement links TRBV7-9 to TRBJ2-5; the D is unclear. V was cut by 5 bases and J by 5 bases, with 9 bases left in between. CDR1 is SEHNR and CDR2 is FQNEAQ in the germline V gene (reference sequence). This CDR3 is built from 12 residues. The CDR3 DNA is TGTGCCAGCAGCCCAAGTGGGGAGACCCAGTACTTC. Translated, it gives CASSPSGETQYF.

The CDR3: CATPGRQPQHF. Written as DNA, the CDR3 is TGTGCCACCCCAGGTCGACAGCCCCAGCATTTT. The chain joins TRBV18 to TRBJ1-5; D is unclear. This CDR3 spans 11 amino acids. The V and J ends lost 10 bases and 7 bases respectively, with 11 bases between them. The germline gives CDR1 KGHSH, CDR2 LQKENI.

V usage is TRBV2 and J usage is TRBJ1-2; TRBD1 might be the D (5 bases). CDR3 length: 14 residues. Germline CDR1 is SNHLY and CDR2 is FYNNEI. V lost 2 bases and J 5 bases, leaving 12 bases between the germline ends. CDR3 coding DNA: TGTGCCAGCAGTGAAAATCGGGGGGTTTATGGCTACACCTTC. It is translated as CASSENRGVYGYTF.

This clone was observed a handful of times. The J gene is TRBJ1-2, the V gene TRBV4-1; 7 positions agree with TRBD1. The CDR3 runs 14 residues. CDR1 and CDR2 (germline): MGHRA, YSYEKL. V shed 0 bases, J shed 4 bases, and the junction held 2 bases outside the gene matches. The CDR3 here is CASSQDWDSYGYTF. The CDR3 nucleotides are TGCGCCAGCAGCCAAGACTGGGACAGCTATGGCTACACCTTC.

The chain has TRBV15 and TRBJ1-4; maybe TRBD1 (5 bases). The CDR3 has 14 residues. V was cut by 0 bases and J by 7 bases, with 9 bases left in between. CDR1 is LNHNV and CDR2 is YYDKDF in the germline V gene (reference sequence). The CDR3 protein is CATSRDRGGEKLFF. The DNA of the CDR3 is TGTGCCACCAGCAGAGATCGTGGGGGTGAAAAACTGTTTTTT.

The CDR3 DNA reads TGCGCCAGCAGTAACCCGGGAACTGAGGCTAGCGGGAGGGGGGCCGGGGAGCTGTTTTTT. This encodes CASSNPGTEASGRGAGELFF. The V call is TRBV4-1, the J call TRBJ2-2, with TRBD2 identical over 12 bases. Germline CDR1 is MGHRA and CDR2 is YSYEKL. V was clipped by 6 bases and J by 6 bases; unmatched bases: 20. The CDR3 consists of 20 residues.